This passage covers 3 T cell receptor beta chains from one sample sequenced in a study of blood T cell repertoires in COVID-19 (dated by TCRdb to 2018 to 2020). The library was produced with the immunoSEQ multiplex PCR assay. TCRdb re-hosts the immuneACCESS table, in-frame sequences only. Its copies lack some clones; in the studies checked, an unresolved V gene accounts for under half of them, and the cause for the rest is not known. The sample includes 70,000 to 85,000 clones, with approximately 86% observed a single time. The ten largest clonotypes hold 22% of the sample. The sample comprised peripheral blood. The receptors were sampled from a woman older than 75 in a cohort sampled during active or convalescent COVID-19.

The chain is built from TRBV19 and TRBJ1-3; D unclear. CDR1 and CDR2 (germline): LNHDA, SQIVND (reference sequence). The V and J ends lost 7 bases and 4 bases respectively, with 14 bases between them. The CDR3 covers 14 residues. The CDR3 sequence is CASTSKSFGNTIYF. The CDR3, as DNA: TGTGCCAGTACCTCCAAGAGTTTCGGAAACACCATATATTTT.

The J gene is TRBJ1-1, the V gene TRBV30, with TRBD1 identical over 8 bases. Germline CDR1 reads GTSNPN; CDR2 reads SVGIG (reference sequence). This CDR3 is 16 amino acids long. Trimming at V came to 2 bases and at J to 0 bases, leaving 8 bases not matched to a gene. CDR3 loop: CAWSRKGQELNTEAFF. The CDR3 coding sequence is TGTGCCTGGAGTCGCAAGGGACAGGAGTTGAACACTGAAGCTTTCTTT.

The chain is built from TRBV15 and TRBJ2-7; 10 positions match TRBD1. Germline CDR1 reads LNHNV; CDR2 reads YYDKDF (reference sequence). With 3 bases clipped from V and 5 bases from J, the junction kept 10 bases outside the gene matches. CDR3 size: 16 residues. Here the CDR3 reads CATSSEVDRGLHEQYF. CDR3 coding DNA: TGTGCCACCAGCAGTGAGGTGGACAGGGGGTTACACGAGCAGTACTTC.